One and the same sample provided the 23 T cell receptor beta chains below, sequenced in a study of vaccination and CD4 T cells after COVID-19. The sample's treatment: roughly nine-day PBMC culture with coronavirus spike peptide pools or control peptides (ViraFEST assay). Once obtained from cultured CD4+ T cells, the DNA was sequenced using the Oncomine TCR Beta short-read assay. In TCRdb, the PCR reads were re-called with MiXCR into one record per CDR3 protein. The sample lists 13,000 to 15,000 distinct CDR3 sequences; roughly 30% were seen once. No antigen has been assigned to these receptors. The sequencing input was cultured CD4+ T cells from blood. The receptors stem from a human donor with COVID-19.

The rearrangement uses TRBV7-9 and TRBJ1-1, with D tentatively TRBD1 (6 bases). This CDR3 has 14 residues. The germline V and J ends were trimmed by 2 bases and 7 bases, with 14 bases remaining between them. CDR1 SEHNR and CDR2 FQNEAQ come from the germline V gene (reference sequence). CDR3 sequence (DNA): TGTGCCAGCAGCTTATGGGGGACAAAGGGTGAAGCTTTCTTT. Encoded protein: CASSLWGTKGEAFF.

The J gene is TRBJ1-6, the V gene TRBV27, with a tentative D call TRBD1 (5 bases). The germline V and J ends were trimmed by 5 bases and 9 bases, with 8 bases remaining between them. Looked up from germline, CDR1 is MNHEY and CDR2 is SMNVEV (reference sequence). The CDR3 length is 12 residues. Here the CDR3 DNA reads TGTGCCAGCAGTAAGGGGAGTTCACCCCTCCACTTT. It yields the protein CASSKGSSPLHF.

The chain recombines TRBV18 with TRBJ1-5, with unresolved D. CDR3 length: 12 amino acids. V was clipped by 0 bases and J by 6 bases, with 3 bases between them. Germline V lookup: CDR1 KGHSH, CDR2 LQKENI. The CDR3 region is CASSPPGQPQHF. CDR3 nucleotides: TGTGCCAGCTCACCACCGGGTCAGCCCCAGCATTTT.

This clonotype occurred once. The missing conserved phenylalanine or tryptophan at the end of this CDR3 makes a read error likely. The chain carries TRBV19 and TRBJ1-2; D is uncertain. CDR1 LNHDA and CDR2 SQIVND come from the germline V gene (reference sequence). The CDR3 runs 12 residues. Here the CDR3 reads CSGGDRNYGYTS. In nucleotides, the CDR3 is TGTTCCGGCGGGGATCGCAACTATGGCTACACCTCC.

This clonotype turned up a few times. The chain carries TRBV10-3 and TRBJ2-7; 8 nucleotides agree with TRBD2. The junction had 7 bases not matched to a gene; V was cut back by 4 bases and J by 2 bases. Germline assignment: CDR1 ENHRY and CDR2 SYGVKD. This CDR3 contains 15 residues. CDR3: CAISGGLAGTYEQYF. The DNA for the CDR3 is TGTGCCATCAGTGGAGGGCTAGCGGGTACCTACGAGCAGTACTTC.

The J gene is TRBJ2-7, the V gene TRBV12-3 or TRBV12-4; the D gene is possibly TRBD1 (6 bases). Between the trimmed V and J ends, which lost 6 bases and 4 bases, there was a span of 13 bases. This CDR3 spans 13 amino acids. The CDR3 DNA reads TGTGCCAGCAGCTCAGGGGCCGTTTACGAGCAGTACTTC. Translation: CASSSGAVYEQYF.

This clonotype was recorded a few times. The chain recombines TRBV10-1 with TRBJ2-3, with 9 bases fitting TRBD2. The CDR3 loop spans 14 amino acids. V dropped 10 bases and J dropped 10; count of bases not matched to a gene: 15. In germline, CDR1 is WNHNN, CDR2 SYGVQD (reference sequence). CDR3 region: CATHLGLASPAQYF. CDR3 sequence (DNA): TGCGCCACCCATCTCGGACTAGCGAGCCCCGCGCAGTATTTT.

V is TRBV29-1 and J is TRBJ1-5; 8 bases align to TRBD1. The junction had 9 bases not matched to a gene; V was cut back by 6 bases and J by 11 bases. The CDR3 runs 12 residues. Germline-derived CDR1 and CDR2 are SQVTM and ANQGSEA. CDR3 in DNA: TGCAGCGTCCAGGGGGCCTCGGGCACCCAGCATTTT. It codes for CSVQGASGTQHF.

CDR3 protein: CASSYPSGSTDTQYF. CDR3 in DNA: TGTGCCAGCAGTTACCCGTCAGGGTCCACAGATACGCAGTATTTT. The V and J genes are TRBV6-5 and TRBJ2-3, with D maybe TRBD1 (5 bases). CDR1 MNHEY and CDR2 SVGAGI come from the germline V gene. This CDR3 has 15 amino acids. With 2 bases removed from V and 2 bases from J, the gap between germline ends came to 11 bases.

V and J are TRBV28 and TRBJ1-2, with unresolved D. This CDR3 has 14 amino acids. Looked up from germline, CDR1 is MDHEN and CDR2 is SYDVKM. V gave up 5 bases and J gave up 1 base, with 11 bases separating them. The DNA for the CDR3 is TGTGCCAGCAGTACCCGGACGTTTAACTATGGCTACACCTTC. This encodes CASSTRTFNYGYTF.

This chain connects TRBV20-1 to TRBJ2-1; D uncertain. Trimming pared 2 bases from V and 9 bases from J, leaving 11 bases between. Germline CDR1 reads DFQATT; CDR2 reads SNEGSKA (reference sequence). The length of the CDR3 is 12 residues. The CDR3 bases are TGCAGTGCTAGATATGGGAATAGTGAGCAGTTCTTC. This sequence encodes CSARYGNSEQFF.

V usage is TRBV18 and J usage is TRBJ2-3, with a weak D call TRBD2 (6 bases). Germline lookup yields CDR1 KGHSH and CDR2 LQKENI. V lost 2 bases, J lost 1 base, and 10 bases lay in between. The CDR3 contains 15 residues. The CDR3 here is CASSPGGVGTDTQYF. The CDR3 nucleotides are TGTGCCAGCTCACCAGGCGGGGTTGGCACAGATACGCAGTATTTT.

By share of the sample, this clonotype is medium-sized. This chain links TRBV7-2 with TRBJ1-6, with D possibly TRBD1 on 6 matching bases. This CDR3 region has 15 residues. Germline CDR1 and CDR2: SGHTA and FQGNSA. V was cut by 5 bases and J by 7 bases, with 15 bases left in between. CDR3 protein: CASSPAGQMNSPLHF. The CDR3 region has the DNA TGTGCCAGCAGCCCCGCGGGACAAATGAATTCACCCCTCCACTTT.

V usage is TRBV6-1 and J usage is TRBJ1-5; D is perhaps TRBD1 (6 bases). In germline, CDR1 is MNHNS, CDR2 SASEGT. This CDR3 is built from 16 residues. Trimming took off 8 bases at V and 1 base at J, with 18 bases between the two ends. This chain's CDR3 is CASLGGGGMSNQPQHF. The CDR3, as DNA: TGTGCCAGCCTTGGCGGGGGCGGGATGAGCAATCAGCCCCAGCATTTT.

This sequence joins TRBV7-2 and TRBJ1-4, with 11 bases fitting TRBD1. This CDR3 contains 12 residues. The V and J ends lost 10 bases and 7 bases, in that order; junction bases with no gene match: 2. The germline gives CDR1 SGHTA, CDR2 FQGNSA. The CDR3 region is CATGTGGEKLFF. CDR3 bases: TGTGCCACCGGGACAGGGGGTGAAAAACTGTTTTTT.

This chain connects TRBV11-2 to TRBJ2-5; D is uncertain. Germline CDR1 is SGHAT and CDR2 is FQNNGV. Trimming took off 1 base at V and 4 bases at J, with 10 bases between the two ends. The CDR3 runs 14 residues. DNA of the CDR3: TGTGCCAGCAGCTTAGTCCTAAAAGGAGAGACCCAGTACTTC. The encoded protein is CASSLVLKGETQYF.

The chain has TRBV5-1 and TRBJ2-1; 12 nucleotides match TRBD2. Germline values: CDR1 SGHRS, CDR2 YFSETQ. This CDR3 is 16 amino acids long. V dropped 0 bases and J dropped 6; count of bases not matched to a gene: 4. CDR3 region: CASSLESSGGGNEQFF. The CDR3 DNA reads as TGCGCCAGCAGCTTGGAATCTAGCGGGGGGGGCAATGAGCAGTTCTTC.

By frequency in the sample, this clonotype is medium-sized. This chain links TRBV30 with TRBJ1-2, with TRBD1 identical over 8 bases. Looked up from germline, CDR1 is GTSNPN and CDR2 is SVGIG (reference sequence). The CDR3 is 13 residues long. The V segment lost 5 bases and the J segment 4 bases; nucleotides outside the gene matches: 6. For the CDR3, the DNA is TGTGCCTGGGGCCGGGACAGGCCCTATGGCTACACCTTC. This translates into CAWGRDRPYGYTF.

The gene calls are TRBV20-1 and TRBJ2-5; 9 nucleotides match TRBD1. J was trimmed by 4 bases and V by 3 bases; bases with no gene match: 12. The CDR3 spans 16 residues. From germline, CDR1 is DFQATT and CDR2 SNEGSKA (reference sequence). The CDR3 DNA reads as TGCAGTGCTAGTCGCGGACAGGGGCTTGGTGGAGAGACCCAGTACTTC. It is translated as CSASRGQGLGGETQYF.

By its share, this clonotype is medium-sized (0.01 to 0.1%). The chain carries TRBV7-9 and TRBJ2-5, with D tentatively TRBD1 (6 bases). Germline CDR1 reads SEHNR; CDR2 reads FQNEAQ (reference sequence). There are 14 residues in the CDR3. Trimming removed 2 bases at V and 4 bases at J, with 11 bases between. CDR3 region: CASSLQTGLETQYF. CDR3 nucleotides: TGTGCCAGCAGCTTACAGACAGGCTTAGAGACCCAGTACTTC.

The chain links TRBV28 to TRBJ1-3; D unclear. CDR1 is MDHEN, CDR2 SYDVKM, per germline. V lost 5 bases and J 4 bases, leaving 12 bases between the germline ends. The CDR3 runs to 14 residues. For the CDR3, the DNA is TGTGCCAGCAGTGAGATTTTGGCAGGAAACACCATATATTTT. This gives the protein CASSEILAGNTIYF.

The chain is built from TRBV7-3 and TRBJ2-2, with D unresolved. CDR1 and CDR2 (germline): SGHTA, FQGTGA. The V and J ends lost 5 bases and 3 bases respectively, with 7 bases between them. CDR3 size: 13 residues. The CDR3 DNA reads as TGTGCCAGCAGCCGTGATTACACCGGGGAGCTGTTTTTT. Protein product: CASSRDYTGELFF.

The genes are TRBV10-3 and TRBJ2-1, with TRBD2 matching over 7 bases. The germline CDR1 and CDR2 sequences are ENHRY and SYGVKD. Losses at the gene ends were 2 bases for V and 9 bases for J; bases not matched to a gene: 4. The CDR3 consists of 13 residues. The CDR3 loop is CAISEGTTGEQFF. In DNA form, the CDR3 reads TGTGCCATCAGTGAGGGGACTACAGGTGAGCAGTTCTTC.